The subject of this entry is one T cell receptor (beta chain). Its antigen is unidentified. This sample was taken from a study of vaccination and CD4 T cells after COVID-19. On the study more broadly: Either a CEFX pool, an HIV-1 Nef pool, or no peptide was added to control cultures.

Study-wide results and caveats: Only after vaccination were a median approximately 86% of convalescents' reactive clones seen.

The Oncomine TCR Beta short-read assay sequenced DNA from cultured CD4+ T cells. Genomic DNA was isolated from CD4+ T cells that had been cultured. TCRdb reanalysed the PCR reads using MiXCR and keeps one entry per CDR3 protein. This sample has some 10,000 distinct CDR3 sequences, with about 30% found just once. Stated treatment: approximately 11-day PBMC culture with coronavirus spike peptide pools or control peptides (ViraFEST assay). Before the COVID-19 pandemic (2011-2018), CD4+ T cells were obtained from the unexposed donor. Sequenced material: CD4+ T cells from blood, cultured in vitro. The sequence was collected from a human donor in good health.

CDR3 loop: CASSLRTGDTEAFF. In DNA form, the CDR3 reads TGTGCCAGTAGTCTCAGGACAGGGGACACTGAAGCTTTCTTT. J is TRBJ1-1 and V is TRBV19; TRBD1 matches at 9 bases. Germline V lookup: CDR1 LNHDA, CDR2 SQIVND (reference sequence). The ends lost 5 bases at V and 3 bases at J; junction bases unmatched: 4. This CDR3 comprises 14 residues. Together with reference TRBV19 and TRBJ1-1, the CDR3 gives the full variable domain: DGGITQSPKYLFRKEGQNVTLSCEQNLNHDAMYWYRQDPGQGLRLIYYSQIVNDFQKGDIAEGYSVSREKKESFPLTVTSAQKNPTAFYLCASSLRTGDTEAFFGQGTRLTVV.